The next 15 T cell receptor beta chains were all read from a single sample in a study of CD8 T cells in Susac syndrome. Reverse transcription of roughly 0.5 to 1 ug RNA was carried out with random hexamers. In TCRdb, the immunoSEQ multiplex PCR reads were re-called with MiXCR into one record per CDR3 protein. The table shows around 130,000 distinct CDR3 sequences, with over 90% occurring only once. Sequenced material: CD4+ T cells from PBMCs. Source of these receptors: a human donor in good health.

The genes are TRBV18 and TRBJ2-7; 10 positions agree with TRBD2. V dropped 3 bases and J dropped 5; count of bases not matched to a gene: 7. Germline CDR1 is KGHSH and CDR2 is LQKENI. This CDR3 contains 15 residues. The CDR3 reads CASSPLAGAAHEQYF. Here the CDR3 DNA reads TGTGCCAGCTCACCCCTAGCGGGAGCAGCGCACGAGCAGTACTTC.

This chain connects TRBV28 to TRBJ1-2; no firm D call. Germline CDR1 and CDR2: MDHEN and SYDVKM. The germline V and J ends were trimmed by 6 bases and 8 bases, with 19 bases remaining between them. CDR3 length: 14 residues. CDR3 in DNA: TGTGCCAGCAGCTCCGGACGGGCCGGGTACGGCTACACCTTC. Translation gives CASSSGRAGYGYTF.

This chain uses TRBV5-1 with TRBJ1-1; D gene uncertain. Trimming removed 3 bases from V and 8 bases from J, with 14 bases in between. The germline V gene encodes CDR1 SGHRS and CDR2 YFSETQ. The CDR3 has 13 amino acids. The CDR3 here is CASSSRVFVEAFF. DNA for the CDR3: TGCGCCAGCAGCTCAAGGGTGTTTGTCGAAGCTTTCTTT.

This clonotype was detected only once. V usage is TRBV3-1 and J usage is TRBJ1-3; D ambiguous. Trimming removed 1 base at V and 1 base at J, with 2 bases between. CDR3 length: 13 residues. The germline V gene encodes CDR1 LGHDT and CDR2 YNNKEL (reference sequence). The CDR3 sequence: CASSQGSGNTIYF. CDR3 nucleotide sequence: TGTGCCAGCAGCCAAGGATCTGGAAACACCATATATTTT.

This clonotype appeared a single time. Written as DNA, the CDR3 is TGCGCCAGCAGCCACCGCTCCGACAGGGCCTACGAGCAGTACTTC. Protein product: CASSHRSDRAYEQYF. The genes are TRBV4-1 and TRBJ2-7; TRBD1 aligns across 7 bases. J lost 2 bases, V lost 3 bases, and 7 bases had no gene match. From germline, CDR1 is MGHRA and CDR2 YSYEKL. The CDR3 contains 15 residues.

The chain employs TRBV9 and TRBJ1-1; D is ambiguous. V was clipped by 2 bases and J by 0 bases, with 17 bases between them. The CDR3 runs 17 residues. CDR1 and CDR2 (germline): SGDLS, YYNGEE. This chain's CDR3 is CASSVSTSAALNTEAFF. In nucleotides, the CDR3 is TGTGCCAGCAGCGTTAGCACGTCGGCAGCCTTGAACACTGAAGCTTTCTTT.

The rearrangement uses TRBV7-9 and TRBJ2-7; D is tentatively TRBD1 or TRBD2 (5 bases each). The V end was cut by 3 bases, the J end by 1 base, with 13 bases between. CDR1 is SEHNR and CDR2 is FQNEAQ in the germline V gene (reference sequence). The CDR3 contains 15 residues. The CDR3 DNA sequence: TGTGCCAGCAGCTTTGGACGGGACGAATCCTACGAGCAGTACTTC. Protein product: CASSFGRDESYEQYF.

CDR3 protein: CASSLGGPVTDTQYF. CDR3 sequence (DNA): TGTGCCAGCAGTTTGGGGGGTCCAGTCACAGATACGCAGTATTTT. The rearrangement links TRBV12-3 or TRBV12-4 to TRBJ2-3, with a weak D call TRBD2 (6 bases). Trimming cost V 3 bases and J 2 bases, with 12 bases left between them. The CDR3 consists of 15 residues.

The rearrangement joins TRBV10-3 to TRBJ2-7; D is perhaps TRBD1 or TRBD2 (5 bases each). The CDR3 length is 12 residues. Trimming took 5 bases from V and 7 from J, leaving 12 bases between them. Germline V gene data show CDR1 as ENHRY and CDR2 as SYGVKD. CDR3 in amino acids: CAISQAEGEQYF. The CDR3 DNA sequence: TGTGCCATCAGTCAGGCCGAGGGGGAGCAGTACTTC.

CDR3 sequence: CASSRDPAEQPQHF. CDR3 bases: TGTGCCAGCAGCCGGGATCCTGCGGAGCAGCCCCAGCATTTT. The chain is built from TRBV7-2 and TRBJ1-5; unclear D gene. CDR1 and CDR2 (germline): SGHTA, FQGNSA. V lost 5 bases to trimming and J lost 7 bases, with 15 bases between them. The CDR3 runs to 14 residues.

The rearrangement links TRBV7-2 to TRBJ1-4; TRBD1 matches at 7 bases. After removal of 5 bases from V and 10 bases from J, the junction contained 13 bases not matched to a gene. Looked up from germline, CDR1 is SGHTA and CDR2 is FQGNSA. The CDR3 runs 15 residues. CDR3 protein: CASSPDRVTVGKLFF. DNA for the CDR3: TGTGCCAGCAGCCCCGACAGGGTAACAGTTGGAAAACTGTTTTTT.

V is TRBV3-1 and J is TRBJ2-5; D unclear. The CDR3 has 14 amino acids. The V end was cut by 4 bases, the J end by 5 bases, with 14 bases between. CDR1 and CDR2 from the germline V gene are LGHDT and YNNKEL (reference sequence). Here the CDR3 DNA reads TGTGCCAGCAGCCTTCTGGCCCAAGGGGAGACCCAGTACTTC. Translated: CASSLLAQGETQYF.

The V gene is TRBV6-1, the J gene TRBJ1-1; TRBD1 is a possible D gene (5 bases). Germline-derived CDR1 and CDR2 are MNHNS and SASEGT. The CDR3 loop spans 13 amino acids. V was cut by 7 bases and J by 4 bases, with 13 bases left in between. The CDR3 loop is CASKARRGTEAFF. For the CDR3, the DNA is TGTGCCAGCAAAGCTAGGAGGGGCACTGAAGCTTTCTTT.

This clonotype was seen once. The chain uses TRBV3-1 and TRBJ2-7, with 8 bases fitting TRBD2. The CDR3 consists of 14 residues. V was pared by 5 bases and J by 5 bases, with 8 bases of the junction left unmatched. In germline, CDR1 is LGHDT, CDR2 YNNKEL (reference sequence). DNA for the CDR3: TGTGCCAGCAGCTCCCGCGGGGGGCGAAACGAGCAGTACTTC. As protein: CASSSRGGRNEQYF.

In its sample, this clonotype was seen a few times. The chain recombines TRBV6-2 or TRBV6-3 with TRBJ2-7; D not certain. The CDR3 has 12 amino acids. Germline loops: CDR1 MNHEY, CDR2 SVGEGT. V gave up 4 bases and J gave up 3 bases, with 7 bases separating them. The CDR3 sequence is CASSSTIYEQYF. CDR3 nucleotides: TGTGCCAGCAGTTCGACAATCTACGAGCAGTACTTC.